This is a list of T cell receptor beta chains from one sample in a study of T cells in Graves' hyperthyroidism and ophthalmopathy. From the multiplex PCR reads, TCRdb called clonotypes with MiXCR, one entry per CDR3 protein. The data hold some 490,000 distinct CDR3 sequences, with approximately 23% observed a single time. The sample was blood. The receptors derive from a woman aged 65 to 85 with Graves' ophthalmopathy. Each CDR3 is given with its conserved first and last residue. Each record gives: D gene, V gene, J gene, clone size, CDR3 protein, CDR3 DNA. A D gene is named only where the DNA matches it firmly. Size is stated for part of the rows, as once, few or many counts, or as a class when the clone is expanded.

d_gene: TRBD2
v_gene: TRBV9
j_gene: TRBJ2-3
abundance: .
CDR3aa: CASSVGVSGRAWEDTQYF
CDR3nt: TGTGCCAGCAGCGTGGGCGTTAGCGGGAGGGCCTGGGAAGATACGCAGTATTTT

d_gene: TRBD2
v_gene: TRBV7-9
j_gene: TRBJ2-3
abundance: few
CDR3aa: CASSSELATDTQYF
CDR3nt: TGTGCCAGCAGCTCCGAACTAGCGACAGATACGCAGTATTTT

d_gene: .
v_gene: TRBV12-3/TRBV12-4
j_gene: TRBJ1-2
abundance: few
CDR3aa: CASTPYTQRKGYTF
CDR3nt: TGTGCCAGCACCCCTTATACGCAAAGAAAGGGCTACACCTTC

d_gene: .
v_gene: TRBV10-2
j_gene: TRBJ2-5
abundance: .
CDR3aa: CASSNGFRSGTQGETQYF
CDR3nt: TGCGCCAGCAGCAACGGTTTCAGAAGTGGGACCCAAGGGGAGACCCAGTACTTC

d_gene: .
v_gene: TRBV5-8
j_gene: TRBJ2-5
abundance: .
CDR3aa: CASSSQGSWGTQYF
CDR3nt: TGTGCCAGCAGCTCCCAGGGTTCGTGGGGAACCCAGTACTTC

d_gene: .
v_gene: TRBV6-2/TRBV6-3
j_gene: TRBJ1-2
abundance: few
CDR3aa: CASSLYSFSNYGYTF
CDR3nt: TGTGCCAGCAGTCTCTACAGTTTTTCTAACTATGGCTACACCTTC

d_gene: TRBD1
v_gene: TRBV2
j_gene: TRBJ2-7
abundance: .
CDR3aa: CASSEGPGTGWYEQYF
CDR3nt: TGTGCCAGCAGTGAAGGCCCCGGGACAGGGTGGTACGAGCAGTACTTC

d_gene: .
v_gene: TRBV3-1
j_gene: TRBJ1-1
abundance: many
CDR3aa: CASSHGGGGTEAFF
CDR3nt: TGTGCCAGCAGCCATGGTGGAGGGGGCACTGAAGCTTTCTTT

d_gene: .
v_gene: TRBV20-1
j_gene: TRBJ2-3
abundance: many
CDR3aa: CSAPDGTDTQYF
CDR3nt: TGCAGTGCCCCGGACGGCACAGATACGCAGTATTTT

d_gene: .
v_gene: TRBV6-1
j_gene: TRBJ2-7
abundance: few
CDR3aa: CASSEARLAPYEQYF
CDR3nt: TGTGCCAGCAGTGAAGCAAGGCTAGCTCCCTACGAGCAGTACTTC

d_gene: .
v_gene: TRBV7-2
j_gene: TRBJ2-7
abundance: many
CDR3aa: CASSLGQRMTKTGEQYF
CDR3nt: TGTGCCAGCAGCTTAGGTCAACGAATGACTAAAACTGGGGAGCAGTACTTC

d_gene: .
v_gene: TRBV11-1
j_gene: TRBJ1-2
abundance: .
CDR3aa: CASSLEGTLSGYTF
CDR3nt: TGTGCCAGCAGCTTAGAGGGCACCTTATCTGGCTACACCTTC

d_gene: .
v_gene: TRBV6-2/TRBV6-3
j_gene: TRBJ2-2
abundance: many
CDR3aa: CASSPGVATGELFF
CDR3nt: TGTGCCAGCAGCCCCGGTGTGGCGACCGGGGAGCTGTTTTTT

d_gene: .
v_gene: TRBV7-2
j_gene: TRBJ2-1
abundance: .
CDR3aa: CASSLVGGIAYNEQFF
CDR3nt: TGTGCCAGCAGCTTAGTGGGCGGGATTGCCTACAATGAGCAGTTCTTC

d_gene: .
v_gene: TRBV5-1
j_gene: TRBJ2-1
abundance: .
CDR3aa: CASSLDSRDSYNEQFF
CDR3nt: TGCGCCAGCAGCTTGGATAGCAGAGACTCCTACAATGAGCAGTTCTTC

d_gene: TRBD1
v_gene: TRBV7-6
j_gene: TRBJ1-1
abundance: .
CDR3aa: CASRPGTGGPTEAFF
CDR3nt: TGTGCCAGCAGGCCCGGGACAGGGGGTCCCACTGAAGCTTTCTTT

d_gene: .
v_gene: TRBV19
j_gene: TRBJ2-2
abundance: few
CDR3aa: CASSIGQYTGELFF
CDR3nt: TGTGCCAGTAGTATAGGACAGTACACCGGGGAGCTGTTTTTT

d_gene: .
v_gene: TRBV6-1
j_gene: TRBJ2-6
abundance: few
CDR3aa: CATFNRVGVRSGANVLTF
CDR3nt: TGTGCCACGTTCAACCGCGTGGGGGTTCGATCTGGGGCCAACGTCCTGACTTTC

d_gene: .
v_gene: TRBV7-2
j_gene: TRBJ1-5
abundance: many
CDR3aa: CASSLDTRNQPQHF
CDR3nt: TGTGCCAGCAGCTTGGACACCCGCAATCAGCCCCAGCATTTT

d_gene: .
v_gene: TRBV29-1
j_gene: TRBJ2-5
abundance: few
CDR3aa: CSATGYLGVETQYF
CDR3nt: TGCAGCGCGACTGGGTACCTGGGAGTAGAGACCCAGTACTTC

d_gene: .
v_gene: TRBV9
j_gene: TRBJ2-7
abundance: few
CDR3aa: CASSVGRGNNEQYF
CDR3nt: TGTGCCAGCAGCGTAGGAAGGGGTAACAACGAGCAGTACTTC

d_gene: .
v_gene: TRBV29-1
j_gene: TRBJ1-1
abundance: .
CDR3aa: CSVYGATEAFF
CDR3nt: TGCAGCGTATATGGGGCCACTGAAGCTTTCTTT

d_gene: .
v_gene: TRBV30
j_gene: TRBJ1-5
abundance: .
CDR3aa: CAWSVVIGTDTQHF
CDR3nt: TGTGCCTGGAGTGTGGTGATTGGCACAGATACGCAGCATTTT

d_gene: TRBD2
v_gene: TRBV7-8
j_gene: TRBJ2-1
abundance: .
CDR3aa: CASSHGLAYEQFF
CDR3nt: TGTGCCAGCAGCCACGGACTAGCGTATGAGCAGTTCTTC

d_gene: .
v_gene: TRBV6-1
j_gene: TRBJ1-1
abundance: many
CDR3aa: CASSEGVITEAFF
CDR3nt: TGTGCCAGCAGTGAAGGGGTCATCACTGAAGCTTTCTTT

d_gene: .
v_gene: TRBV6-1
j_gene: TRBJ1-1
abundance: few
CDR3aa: CASTSIMNTEAFF
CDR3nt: TGTGCCAGCACCTCAATCATGAACACTGAAGCTTTCTTT

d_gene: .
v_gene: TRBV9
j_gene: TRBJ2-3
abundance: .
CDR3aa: CASSVGAGTSTDTQYF
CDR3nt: TGTGCCAGCAGCGTAGGTGCGGGGACTAGCACAGATACGCAGTATTTT

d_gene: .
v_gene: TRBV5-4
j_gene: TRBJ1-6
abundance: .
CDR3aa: CASSLFRTHSPLHF
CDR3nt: TGTGCCAGCAGCTTGTTCCGGACGCATTCACCCCTCCACTTT

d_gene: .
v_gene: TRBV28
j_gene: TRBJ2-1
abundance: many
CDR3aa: CASSGTHTEQFF
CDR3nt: TGTGCCTCCTCCGGGACCCACACTGAGCAGTTCTTC

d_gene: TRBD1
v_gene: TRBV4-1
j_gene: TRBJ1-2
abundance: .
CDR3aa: CASSRPGQGSYGYTF
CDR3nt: TGCGCCAGCAGCCGCCCGGGACAGGGGTCCTATGGCTACACCTTC